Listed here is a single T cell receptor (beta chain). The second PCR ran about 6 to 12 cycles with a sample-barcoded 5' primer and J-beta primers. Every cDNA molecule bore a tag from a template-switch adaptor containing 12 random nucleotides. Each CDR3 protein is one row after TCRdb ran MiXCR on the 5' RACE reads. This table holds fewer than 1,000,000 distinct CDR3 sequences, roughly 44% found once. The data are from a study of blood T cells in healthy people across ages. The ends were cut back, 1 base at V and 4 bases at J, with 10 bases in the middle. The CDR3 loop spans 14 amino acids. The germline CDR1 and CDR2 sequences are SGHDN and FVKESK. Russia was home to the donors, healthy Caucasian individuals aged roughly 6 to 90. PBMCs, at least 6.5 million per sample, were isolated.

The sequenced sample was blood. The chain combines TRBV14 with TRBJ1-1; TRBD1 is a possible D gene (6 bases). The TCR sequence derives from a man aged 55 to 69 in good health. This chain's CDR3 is CASSQGQDLTEAFF. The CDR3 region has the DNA TGTGCCAGCAGCCAAGGACAGGATCTCACTGAAGCTTTCTTT.